One and the same sample provided the 32 T cell receptor beta chains below, sequenced in a study of beta chain features in type 1 diabetes. The sequenced template was cDNA made from the entire isolated RNA. Data came from immunoSEQ multiplex PCR; TCRdb stores just in-frame clones and leaves some out. This table holds about 220,000 clones, approximately 11% found once. Sequencing was done on a sample of central memory CD4+ T cells from blood. The receptors here all came from a man between 18 and 35 years old in good health.

This clone has only a few counts. The J gene is TRBJ1-5, the V gene TRBV30; D is unresolved. Germline CDR1 and CDR2: GTSNPN and SVGIG (reference sequence). Trimming left V 5 bases short and J 1 base short, with 6 bases between. CDR3 length: 12 residues. CDR3 in DNA: TGTGCCTGGGGCAAGAGCAATCAGCCCCAGCATTTT. Translating gives CAWGKSNQPQHF.

V gene TRBV11-1 combines with J gene TRBJ2-7; D not resolved. V shed 5 bases and J shed 1 base, with 12 bases lying between them. Germline V CDR1 and CDR2: SGHAT, FQDESV (reference sequence). This CDR3 comprises 14 residues. The DNA for the CDR3 is TGTGCCAGCAGCCACGGTATCAGGTCCTACGAGCAGTACTTC. This gives the protein CASSHGIRSYEQYF. Based on the CDR3 plus reference TRBV11-1 and TRBJ2-7, the full variable domain is EAEVAQSPRYKITEKSQAVAFWCDPISGHATLYWYRQILGQGPELLVQFQDESVVDDSQLPKDRFSAERLKGVDSTLKIQPAELGDSAMYLCASSHGIRSYEQYFGPGTRLTVT.

This clone has just a few counts. The V call is TRBV10-3, the J call TRBJ1-5, with 7 bases matching TRBD1. J was trimmed by 3 bases and V by 8 bases; bases with no gene match: 4. Germline CDR1 and CDR2: ENHRY and SYGVKD. The CDR3 is 13 residues long. The DNA for the CDR3 is TGTGCCATCCGGGGACAGCTCAATCAGCCCCAGCATTTT. Protein sequence: CAIRGQLNQPQHF.

The V call is TRBV25-1, the J call TRBJ2-5; D remains unclear. The CDR3 extends over 11 amino acids. V was shortened by 10 bases and J by 2 bases, with 8 bases between the two germline ends. Germline loops: CDR1 MGHDK, CDR2 SYGVNS. The CDR3 DNA reads as TGTGCCACCATCGAACAAGAGACCCAGTACTTC. Its protein is CATIEQETQYF.

This clone appeared many times. The chain combines TRBV25-1 with TRBJ1-1, with 7 nucleotides matching TRBD1. V shed 6 bases and J 4 bases; nucleotides not matched to a gene: 5. The CDR3 loop spans 13 amino acids. Germline-derived CDR1 and CDR2 are MGHDK and SYGVNS. The chain's CDR3 is CASRGQASTEAFF. CDR3 coding DNA: TGTGCCAGCAGAGGACAGGCGTCCACTGAAGCTTTCTTT. The entire variable domain, with the rest obtained from reference TRBV25-1 and TRBJ1-1, is as follows: EADIYQTPRYLVIGTGKKITLECSQTMGHDKMYWYQQDPGMELHLIHYSYGVNSTEKGDLSSESTVSRIRTEHFPLTLESARPSHTSQYLCASRGQASTEAFFGQGTRLTVV.

The sample holds many counts of this clone. This chain joins TRBV6-6 and TRBJ2-6; D unresolved. The germline CDR1 and CDR2 sequences are MNHNY and SVGAGI (reference sequence). This CDR3 is 15 amino acids long. V lost 6 bases to trimming and J lost 1 base, with 10 bases between them. This CDR3 reads CASRLQQSGANVLTF. The CDR3, as DNA: TGTGCCAGCAGACTACAGCAGTCTGGGGCCAACGTCCTGACTTTC.

The chain combines TRBV4-2 with TRBJ2-5, with 8 bases fitting TRBD1. This CDR3 contains 15 residues. The germline V gene has CDR1 LGHNA and CDR2 YNFKEQ. Trimming took 4 bases from V and 3 from J; bases not matched to a gene: 7. In nucleotides, the CDR3 is TGTGCCAGCAGCCCCGGGACAGGCAGGGAAGAGACCCAGTACTTC. The encoded protein is CASSPGTGREETQYF.

J is TRBJ1-2 and V is TRBV30; D not certain. Germline CDR1 and CDR2: GTSNPN and SVGIG (reference sequence). V lost 2 bases, J lost 5 bases, and 15 bases lay in between. This CDR3 is 14 amino acids long. In nucleotides, the CDR3 is TGTGCCTGGAGTCGCAGACGGATTGCTTATGGCTACACCTTC. This encodes CAWSRRRIAYGYTF.

This sequence joins TRBV6-1 and TRBJ2-7; D is undetermined. This CDR3 contains 14 residues. Trimming left V 7 bases short and J 4 bases short, with 17 bases between. Germline assignment: CDR1 MNHNS and CDR2 SASEGT. As DNA, the CDR3 is TGTGCCAGCACCGTGGGCCGTAGGGATTACGAGCAGTACTTC. This codes for CASTVGRRDYEQYF.

The V and J genes are TRBV9 and TRBJ1-4; D unclear. Germline-derived CDR1 and CDR2 are SGDLS and YYNGEE. V lost 7 bases to trimming and J lost 5 bases, with 12 bases between them. The CDR3 sequence is 13 residues long. The CDR3 region has the DNA TGTGCCAGCGGCCGGGCCGAAAATGAAAAACTGTTTTTT. It is translated as CASGRAENEKLFF.

This clone has just a few counts. The V and J genes are TRBV28 and TRBJ1-2, with unresolved D. The CDR3 contains 14 residues. Trimming cost V 2 bases and J 8 bases, with 15 bases left between them. Per the germline V gene, CDR1 is MDHEN and CDR2 is SYDVKM. The CDR3 region is CASSLPDVEGGYTF. In DNA, the CDR3 is TGTGCCAGCAGTTTACCTGACGTGGAGGGAGGCTACACCTTC.

The rearrangement links TRBV19 to TRBJ2-3; tentative D call: TRBD1 (6 bases). V was trimmed by 5 bases and J by 0 bases, leaving 12 bases between them. CDR1 and CDR2 (germline): LNHDA, SQIVND (reference sequence). The CDR3 totals 15 residues. CDR3 nucleotides: TGTGCCAGTAGTTCTCGGACAGCTAGCACAGATACGCAGTATTTT. Translated: CASSSRTASTDTQYF. The full variable domain, its missing parts supplied by reference TRBV19 and TRBJ2-3, is DGGITQSPKYLFRKEGQNVTLSCEQNLNHDAMYWYRQDPGQGLRLIYYSQIVNDFQKGDIAEGYSVSREKKESFPLTVTSAQKNPTAFYLCASSSRTASTDTQYFGPGTRLTVL.

The chain uses TRBV7-2 and TRBJ2-4, with 8 bases identical to TRBD1. From germline, CDR1 is SGHTA and CDR2 FQGNSA. Trimming took 2 bases from V and 8 from J; bases not matched to a gene: 2. The length of the CDR3 is 13 residues. The CDR3 region has the DNA TGTGCCAGCAGCTTAAACAGGGGGGACATTCAGTACTTC. Residues: CASSLNRGDIQYF.

The J gene is TRBJ2-2, the V gene TRBV7-2; no reliable D call. Between the trimmed V and J ends, which lost 2 bases and 5 bases, there was a span of 9 bases. CDR1 is SGHTA, CDR2 FQGNSA, per germline. The CDR3 contains 14 residues. Here the CDR3 reads CASSLNSRTGELFF. The CDR3 DNA reads TGTGCCAGCAGCTTAAATTCAAGGACCGGGGAGCTGTTTTTT.

This clone was detected many times. This chain connects TRBV30 to TRBJ2-1; TRBD2 matches 9 bases. CDR1 is GTSNPN, CDR2 SVGIG, per germline (reference sequence). Trimming at V came to 7 bases and at J to 9 bases, leaving 10 bases not matched to a gene. The CDR3 runs 13 residues. The CDR3 region is CASLAGRGGEQFF. In DNA, the CDR3 is TGTGCCTCCCTAGCGGGGCGAGGGGGTGAGCAGTTCTTC.

The chain links TRBV27 to TRBJ2-3; tentative D call: TRBD2 (5 bases). Germline assignment: CDR1 MNHEY and CDR2 SMNVEV (reference sequence). V was trimmed by 6 bases and J by 2 bases, leaving 18 bases between them. The length of the CDR3 is 16 residues. Here the CDR3 DNA reads TGTGCCAGCAGCCCACCCTTAGCGCGACCCACAGATACGCAGTATTTT. Protein product: CASSPPLARPTDTQYF.

The chain recombines TRBV2 with TRBJ1-2; a weak D match, TRBD1 (5 bases). The CDR3 consists of 15 residues. CDR1 SNHLY and CDR2 FYNNEI come from the germline V gene. Trimming cost V 7 bases and J 0 bases, with 15 bases left between them. The CDR3 nucleotides read TGTGCCAGCATGGATTGGGGGGGAACTAACTATGGCTACACCTTC. Its protein is CASMDWGGTNYGYTF.

This clone has only a few counts. A single base separates this from a much larger clone, so it may be a read error. Other nucleotide sequences in the sample specify the same CDR3. This chain uses TRBV10-3 with TRBJ2-6, with D hard to call. Germline-derived CDR1 and CDR2 are ENHRY and SYGVKD. The CDR3 consists of 17 residues. The CDR3, as DNA: TGCGCCACCCTCTTCGGACCCAACCTGGGGGGGGCCAACGTCCTGACTTTC. This translates into CATLFGPNLGGANVLTF.

This clone came up a few times. This chain connects TRBV5-6 to TRBJ2-3; 10 bases align to TRBD2. The CDR3 contains 15 residues. Trimming took 5 bases from V and 4 from J; bases not matched to a gene: 7. Germline V gene lookup returns CDR1 SGHDT and CDR2 YYEEEE. The CDR3 DNA follows: TGTGCCAGCAGTTTTAGGACTAGCGGCGCAGATACGCAGTATTTT. It yields the protein CASSFRTSGADTQYF.

There are a few counts of this clone. The chain joins TRBV6-1 to TRBJ1-2; D gene unclear. Trimming pared 1 base from V and 4 bases from J, leaving 10 bases between. Germline V gene data show CDR1 as MNHNS and CDR2 as SASEGT. The CDR3 is 14 amino acids. The CDR3 protein is CASSEGILVYGYTF. In DNA, the CDR3 is TGTGCCAGCAGTGAAGGCATCCTCGTCTATGGCTACACCTTC.

The chain joins TRBV2 to TRBJ2-1, with 8 bases that match TRBD1. The junction had 4 bases not matched to a gene; V was cut back by 4 bases and J by 2 bases. Germline V CDR1 and CDR2: SNHLY, FYNNEI. This CDR3 is built from 15 residues. This CDR3 is CASSADRGPYNEQFF. CDR3 nucleotide sequence: TGTGCCAGCAGTGCCGACAGGGGCCCCTACAATGAGCAGTTCTTC.

This clone was recorded a few times. The chain combines TRBV7-2 with TRBJ1-2; no clear D gene. The CDR3 is 13 amino acids. Trimming left V 1 base short and J 8 bases short, with 11 bases between. Germline CDR1 reads SGHTA; CDR2 reads FQGNSA. In DNA, the CDR3 is TGTGCCAGCAGCTTAGACAATCAGGTCGGCTACACCTTC. Translation gives CASSLDNQVGYTF.

The sample holds a few counts of this clone. The chain recombines TRBV4-2 with TRBJ2-1; 10 bases are shared with TRBD1. There are 16 residues in the CDR3. The V gene's germline CDR1 is LGHNA and CDR2 YNFKEQ. Unmatched junction bases numbered 7, after V lost 3 bases and J lost 5 bases. CDR3: CASSHTGTGANNEQFF. CDR3 DNA sequence: TGTGCCAGCAGCCACACCGGGACAGGGGCGAACAATGAGCAGTTCTTC.

At least ten counts were recorded for this clone. The chain is built from TRBV29-1 and TRBJ2-3, with D maybe TRBD2 (5 bases). This CDR3 is built from 12 residues. V was shortened by 5 bases and J by 5 bases, with 11 bases between the two germline ends. Germline CDR1 reads SQVTM; CDR2 reads ANQGSEA. The CDR3 spells CSVLPREDTQYF. The CDR3 DNA reads as TGCAGCGTTTTACCCCGGGAAGATACGCAGTATTTT.

The CDR3 is CAGTYNEQFF. Written as DNA, the CDR3 is TGTGCCGGGACCTACAATGAGCAGTTCTTC. The rearrangement joins TRBV30 to TRBJ2-1, with no clear D. The CDR3 has 10 residues. V dropped 8 bases and J dropped 2 bases, with 4 bases sitting between them. Germline V lookup: CDR1 GTSNPN, CDR2 SVGIG (reference sequence).

This clone was counted ten times or more. The genes are TRBV5-1 and TRBJ2-7; no clear D. The germline V gene has CDR1 SGHRS and CDR2 YFSETQ. The CDR3 extends over 15 amino acids. V was shortened by 2 bases and J by 0 bases, with 12 bases between the two germline ends. CDR3 residues: CASSFTGLASYEQYF. Here the CDR3 DNA reads TGCGCCAGCAGCTTTACCGGGCTCGCCTCCTACGAGCAGTACTTC.

This clone has a count of ten or more. The genes are TRBV18 and TRBJ2-3; D unresolved. CDR1 KGHSH and CDR2 LQKENI come from the germline V gene. V lost 0 bases, J lost 4 bases, and 5 bases lay in between. CDR3 length: 13 residues. As DNA, the CDR3 is TGTGCCAGCTCACCACCGAGTGCAGATACGCAGTATTTT. It yields the protein CASSPPSADTQYF.

This clone showed up just a few times. The final CDR3 position lacks the conserved phenylalanine or tryptophan, pointing to a likely read error. The limits of the CDR3 on the DNA are not certain, so only TCRdb's listed CDR3 is given. V and J are TRBV29-1 and TRBJ1-2. The CDR3 is 9 residues long, ends included. The V gene's germline CDR1 is SQVTM and CDR2 ANQGSEA. The CDR3 loop reads CSVEEGREV.

The chain has TRBV11-2 and TRBJ2-7; the D gene could be TRBD1 or TRBD2 (5 bases each). CDR1 SGHAT and CDR2 FQNNGV come from the germline V gene. Deletions cut 0 bases from V and 5 bases from J, with 5 bases between. This CDR3 region has 12 residues. CDR3 nucleotides: TGTGCCAGCAGCTTAGAGGGACACGAGCAGTACTTC. It encodes CASSLEGHEQYF.

J is TRBJ2-1 and V is TRBV7-2; 9 bases fit TRBD1. Germline CDR1 and CDR2: SGHTA and FQGNSA. The CDR3 covers 17 residues. The V gene end was trimmed by 1 base and the J gene end by 4 bases; junction bases not matched to a gene: 8. The CDR3: CASSLGRGDRAYNEQFF. The CDR3 bases are TGTGCCAGCAGCTTAGGGCGCGGGGACAGGGCTTACAATGAGCAGTTCTTC.

This clone was observed a few times. The CDR3 sequence: CSVRTSGANVLTF. CDR3 nucleotide sequence: TGCAGCGTTCGAACATCTGGGGCCAACGTCCTGACTTTC. The rearrangement uses TRBV29-1 and TRBJ2-6; D is unresolved. Per germline, CDR1 SQVTM and CDR2 ANQGSEA. This CDR3 spans 13 amino acids. Trimming took 5 bases from V and 1 from J, leaving 6 bases between them. Together with reference TRBV29-1 and TRBJ2-6, the CDR3 gives the full variable domain: SAVISQKPSRDICQRGTSLTIQCQVDSQVTMMFWYRQQPGQSLTLIATANQGSEATYESGFVIDKFPISRPNLTFSTLTVSNMSPEDSSIYLCSVRTSGANVLTFGAGSRLTVL.

This clone occurred a few times. The V gene is TRBV28, the J gene TRBJ2-5; no definite D call. The CDR3 is 14 residues long. Trimming took off 4 bases at V and 5 bases at J, with 14 bases between the two ends. CDR1 MDHEN and CDR2 SYDVKM come from the germline V gene. The CDR3 is CASSSTSRVETQYF. CDR3 nucleotides: TGTGCCAGCAGTTCCACCTCTAGGGTCGAGACCCAGTACTTC.